This TCR beta chain emerged from a study of blood T cell repertoires in COVID-19 (dated by TCRdb to about 2020). Regarding the research as a whole: Samples from collaborators originated in the United States, Italy and Spain and spanned both the acute and convalescent phases of COVID-19. The prospective study material was composed of cDNA or gDNA derived from T cells, B-cell-depleted T cells, or PBMCs. Deeply sampled blood TCRbeta repertoires from subjects exposed to, actively infected with, or recovered from COVID-19 were included in the dataset. The repertoires were released in a freely available public database meant as a resource for research on the immune response to SARS-CoV-2. Samples were obtained from the ongoing ImmuneRACE study (first 160 participants) and from 1,254 subjects provided by 6 global collaborators. Nearly every sample came with metadata listing a de-identified subject ID, COVID-19 status, age in years and sex. Where HLA class I and class II types were available, the types were taken from metadata supplied by the sample provider, not from assay-based typing.

Beyond this particular receptor, the publication reports: How much clinical and demographic metadata was included differed by source and by participant, and the metadata was provided uncurated.

At one collaborating source in Seattle, patients were enrolled during active infection and were followed longitudinally through the course of disease. Whole blood was collected in K2EDTA tubes by collaborating institutions according to the institutions' own protocols. For TCRbeta analysis, collaborators shipped samples as frozen whole blood, isolated PBMCs, or DNA extracted from either of those sample types. The junction shows trimming of 6 bases on V and 1 base on J, plus 13 bases between the germline ends. The CDR3 starts with the cysteine, ends with the phenylalanine, and has 14 residues. The retained sequence is limited to the CDR3, 42 bases, with the frame set at the first base. The germline V gene (reference sequence) provides CDR1 MNHNY and CDR2 SVGAGI. TCRbeta CDR3 regions were amplified from genomic DNA by means of the immunoSEQ Assay, a bias-controlled multiplex PCR. On the study's bioinformatics: Nucleated cell counts per sample were estimated from amplification of reference gene primers within the assay. Sequence reads were collapsed and filtered to measure the absolute abundance of every unique TCRbeta CDR3 rearrangement. For each sample, productive Simpson clonality was calculated by taking the square root of Simpson's diversity index across productive rearrangements. TCRdb holds this immuneACCESS table with in-frame rearrangements only. Some clones are missing; in checked studies, unresolved V genes explain under half, and the rest has no known cause. The V and J calls and clone size were taken over from that table, and D and trimming were inferred from the DNA. This sample has more than 200,000 clones in its table, and more than 75% of those were observed once. Clones ranked in the top ten supply roughly 5% of the sample.

This clone was counted a few times. Its binding antigen is unknown. The record has no base qualities; no much larger clone is one base away. The sequencing input was peripheral blood. The source is an older woman with COVID-19, enrolled during active disease. The sequence joins TRBV6-6 to TRBJ2-7, with the D gene uncertain. The encoded CDR3 is CASSGGRLSYEQYF. The DNA is TGTGCCAGCAGCGGTGGCAGACTTTCCTACGAGCAGTACTTC.